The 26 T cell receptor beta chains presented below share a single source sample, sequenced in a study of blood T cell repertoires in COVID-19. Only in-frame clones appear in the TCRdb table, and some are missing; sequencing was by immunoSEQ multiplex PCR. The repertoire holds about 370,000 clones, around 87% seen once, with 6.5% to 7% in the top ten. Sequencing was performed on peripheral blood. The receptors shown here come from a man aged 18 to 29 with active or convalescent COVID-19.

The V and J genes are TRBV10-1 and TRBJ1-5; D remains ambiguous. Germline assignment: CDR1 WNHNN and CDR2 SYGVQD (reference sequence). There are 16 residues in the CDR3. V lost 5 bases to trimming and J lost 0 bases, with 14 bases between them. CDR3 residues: CASSQDGSYSNQPQHF. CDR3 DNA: TGCGCCAGCAGTCAAGACGGGTCCTATAGCAATCAGCCCCAGCATTTT.

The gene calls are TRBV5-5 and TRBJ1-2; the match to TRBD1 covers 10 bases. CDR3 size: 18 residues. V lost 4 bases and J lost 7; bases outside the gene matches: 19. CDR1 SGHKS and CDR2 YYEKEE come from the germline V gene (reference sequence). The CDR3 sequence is CASSRDGGGTGELVGYTF. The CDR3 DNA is TGTGCCAGCAGCCGAGACGGTGGAGGGACAGGGGAGTTGGTTGGCTACACCTTC.

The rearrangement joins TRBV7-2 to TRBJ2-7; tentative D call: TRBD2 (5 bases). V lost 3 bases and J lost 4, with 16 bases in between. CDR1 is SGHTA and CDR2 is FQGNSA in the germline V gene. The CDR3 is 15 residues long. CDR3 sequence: CASSFAGGPGYEQYF. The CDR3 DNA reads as TGTGCCAGCAGCTTCGCGGGCGGACCGGGATACGAGCAGTACTTC. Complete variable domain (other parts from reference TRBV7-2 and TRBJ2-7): GAGVSQSPSNKVTEKGKDVELRCDPISGHTALYWYRQSLGQGLEFLIYFQGNSAPDKSGLPSDRFSAERTGGSVSTLTIQRTQQEDSAVYLCASSFAGGPGYEQYFGPGTRLTVT.

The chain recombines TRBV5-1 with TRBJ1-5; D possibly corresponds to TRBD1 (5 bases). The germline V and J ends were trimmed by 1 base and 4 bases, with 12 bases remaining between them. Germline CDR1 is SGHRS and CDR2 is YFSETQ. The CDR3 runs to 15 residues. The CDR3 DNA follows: TGCGCCAGCAGCTTGAAAGGGGAAGCGAATCAGCCCCAGCATTTT. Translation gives CASSLKGEANQPQHF.

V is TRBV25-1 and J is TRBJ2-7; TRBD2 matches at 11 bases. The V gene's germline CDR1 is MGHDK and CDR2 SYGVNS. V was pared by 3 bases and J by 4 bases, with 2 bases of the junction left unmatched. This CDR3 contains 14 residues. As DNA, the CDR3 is TGTGCCAGCAGTGAGGCTAGCGGGAGGTACGAGCAGTACTTC. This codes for CASSEASGRYEQYF.

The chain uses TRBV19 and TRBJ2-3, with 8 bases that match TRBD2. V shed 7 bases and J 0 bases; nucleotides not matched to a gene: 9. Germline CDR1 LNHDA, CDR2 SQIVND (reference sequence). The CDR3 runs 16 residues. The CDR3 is CASTGGGGGSTDTQYF. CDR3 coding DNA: TGTGCCAGTACCGGCGGGGGCGGGGGGAGCACAGATACGCAGTATTTT.

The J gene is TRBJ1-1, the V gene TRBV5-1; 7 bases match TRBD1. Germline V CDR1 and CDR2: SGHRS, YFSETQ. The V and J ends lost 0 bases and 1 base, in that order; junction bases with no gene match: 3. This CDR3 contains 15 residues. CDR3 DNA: TGCGCCAGCAGCTTGGGGGACAGCAGGAACACTGAAGCTTTCTTT. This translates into CASSLGDSRNTEAFF.

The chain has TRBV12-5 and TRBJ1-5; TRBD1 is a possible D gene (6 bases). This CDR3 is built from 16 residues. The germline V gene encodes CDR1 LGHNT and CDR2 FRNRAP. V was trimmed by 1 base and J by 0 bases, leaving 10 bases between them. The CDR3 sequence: CASGLGGQTSNQPQHF. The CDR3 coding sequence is TGTGCTAGTGGTTTGGGTGGACAGACTAGCAATCAGCCCCAGCATTTT.

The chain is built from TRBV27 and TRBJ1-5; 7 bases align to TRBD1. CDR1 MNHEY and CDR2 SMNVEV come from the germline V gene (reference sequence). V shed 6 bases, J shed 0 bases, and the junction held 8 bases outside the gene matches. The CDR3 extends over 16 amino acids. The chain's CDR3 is CASRSDRIYSNQPQHF. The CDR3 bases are TGTGCCAGCAGATCGGACAGGATCTATAGCAATCAGCCCCAGCATTTT.

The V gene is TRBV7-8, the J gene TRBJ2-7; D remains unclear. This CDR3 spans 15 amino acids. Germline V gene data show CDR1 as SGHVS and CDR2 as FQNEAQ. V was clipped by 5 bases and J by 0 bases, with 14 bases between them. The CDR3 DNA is TGTGCCAGCAGCCCTGTCGCGGTGCCCTCCTACGAGCAGTACTTC. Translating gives CASSPVAVPSYEQYF.

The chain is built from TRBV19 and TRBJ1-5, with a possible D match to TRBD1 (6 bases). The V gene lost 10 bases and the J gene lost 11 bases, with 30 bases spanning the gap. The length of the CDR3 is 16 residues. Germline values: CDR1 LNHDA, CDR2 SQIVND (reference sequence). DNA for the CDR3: TGTGCCACCAACTTTGGGGGCAGGCTGGAGATGGGGGCCCAGCATTTT. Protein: CATNFGGRLEMGAQHF.

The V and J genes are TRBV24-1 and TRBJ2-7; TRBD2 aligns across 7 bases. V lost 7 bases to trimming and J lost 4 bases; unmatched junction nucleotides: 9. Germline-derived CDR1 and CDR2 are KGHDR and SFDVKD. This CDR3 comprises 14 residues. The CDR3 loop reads CATSFGAGAYEQYF. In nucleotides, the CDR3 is TGTGCCACCAGCTTCGGGGCGGGAGCTTACGAGCAGTACTTC.

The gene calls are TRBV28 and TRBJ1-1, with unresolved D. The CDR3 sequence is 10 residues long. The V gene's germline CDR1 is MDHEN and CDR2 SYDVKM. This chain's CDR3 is CAAKNTEAFF. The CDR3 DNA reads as TGTGCAGCCAAGAACACTGAAGCTTTCTTT.

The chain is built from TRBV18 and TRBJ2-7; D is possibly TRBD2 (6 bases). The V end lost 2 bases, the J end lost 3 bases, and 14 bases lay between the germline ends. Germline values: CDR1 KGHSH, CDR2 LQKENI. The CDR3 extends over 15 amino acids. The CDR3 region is CASSPSRADYYEQYF. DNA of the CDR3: TGTGCCAGCTCACCATCGCGAGCGGACTACTACGAGCAGTACTTC.

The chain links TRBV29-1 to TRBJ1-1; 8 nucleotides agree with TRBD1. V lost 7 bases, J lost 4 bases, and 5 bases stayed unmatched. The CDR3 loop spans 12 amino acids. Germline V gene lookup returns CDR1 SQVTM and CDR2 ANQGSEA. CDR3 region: CSGRQGSTEAFF. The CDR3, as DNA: TGCAGCGGGCGACAGGGGAGCACTGAAGCTTTCTTT.

In DNA, the CDR3 is TGTGCCAGTACCCGAGCGGGAGCATCCTACGAGCAGTACTTC. Translation: CASTRAGASYEQYF. This chain uses TRBV2 with TRBJ2-7; 8 bases align to TRBD2. V trimming: 9 bases; J trimming: 1 base; junction bases outside the gene matches: 8. CDR1 and CDR2 (germline): SNHLY, FYNNEI. The CDR3 contains 14 residues.

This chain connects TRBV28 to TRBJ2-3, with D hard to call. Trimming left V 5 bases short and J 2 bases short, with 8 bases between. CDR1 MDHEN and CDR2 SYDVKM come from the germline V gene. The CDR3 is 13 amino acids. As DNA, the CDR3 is TGTGCCAGCAGTGCGGCCAACACAGATACGCAGTATTTT. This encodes CASSAANTDTQYF.

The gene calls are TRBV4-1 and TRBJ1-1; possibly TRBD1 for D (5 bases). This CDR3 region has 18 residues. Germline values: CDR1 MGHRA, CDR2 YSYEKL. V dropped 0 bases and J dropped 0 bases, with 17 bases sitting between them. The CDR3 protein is CASSQEASRGTLNTEAFF. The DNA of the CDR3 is TGCGCCAGCAGCCAAGAGGCTAGTCGGGGGACCTTGAACACTGAAGCTTTCTTT.

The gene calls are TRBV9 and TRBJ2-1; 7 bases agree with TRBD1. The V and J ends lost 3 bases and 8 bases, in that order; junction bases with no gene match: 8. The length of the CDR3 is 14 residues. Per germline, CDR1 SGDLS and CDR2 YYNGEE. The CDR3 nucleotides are TGTGCCAGCAGCGCTGAAGGGGGCTTCGATGAGCAGTTCTTC. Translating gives CASSAEGGFDEQFF.

DNA for the CDR3: TGTGCCACCAGCAGGGATGGACAGCCCGCTGATGGCTATGGCTACACCTTC. Protein sequence: CATSRDGQPADGYGYTF. The genes are TRBV15 and TRBJ1-2, with D possibly being TRBD1 (6 bases). V was pared by 3 bases and J by 4 bases, with 21 bases between. Germline CDR1 LNHNV, CDR2 YYDKDF (reference sequence). The CDR3 has 17 amino acids.

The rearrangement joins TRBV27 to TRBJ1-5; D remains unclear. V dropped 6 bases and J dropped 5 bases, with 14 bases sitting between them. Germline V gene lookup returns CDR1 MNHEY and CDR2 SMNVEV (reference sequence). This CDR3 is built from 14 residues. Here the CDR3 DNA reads TGTGCCAGCAGGTCTGGGCCCGACCATCAGCCCCAGCATTTT. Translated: CASRSGPDHQPQHF.

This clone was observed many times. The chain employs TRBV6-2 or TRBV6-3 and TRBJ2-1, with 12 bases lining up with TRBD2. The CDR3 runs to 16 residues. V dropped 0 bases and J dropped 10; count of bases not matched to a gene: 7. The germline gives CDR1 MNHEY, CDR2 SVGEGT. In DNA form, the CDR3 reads TGTGCCAGCAGTTACTCTCTCCTAGCGGGAGGGAGAGAGCAGTTCTTC. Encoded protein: CASSYSLLAGGREQFF.

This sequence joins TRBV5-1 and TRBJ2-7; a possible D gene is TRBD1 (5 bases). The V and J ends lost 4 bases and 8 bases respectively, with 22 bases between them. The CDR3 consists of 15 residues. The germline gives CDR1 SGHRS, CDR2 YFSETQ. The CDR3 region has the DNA TGCGCCAGCAGCCCGGATTCCGCAATCTGGGGCAAGCAGTACTTC. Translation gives CASSPDSAIWGKQYF.

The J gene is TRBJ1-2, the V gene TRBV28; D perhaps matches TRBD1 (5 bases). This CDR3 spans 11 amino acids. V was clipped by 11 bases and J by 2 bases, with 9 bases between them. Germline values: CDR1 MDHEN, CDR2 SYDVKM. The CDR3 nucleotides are TGTGCCGGTCGGACAAACTATGGCTACACCTTC. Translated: CAGRTNYGYTF.

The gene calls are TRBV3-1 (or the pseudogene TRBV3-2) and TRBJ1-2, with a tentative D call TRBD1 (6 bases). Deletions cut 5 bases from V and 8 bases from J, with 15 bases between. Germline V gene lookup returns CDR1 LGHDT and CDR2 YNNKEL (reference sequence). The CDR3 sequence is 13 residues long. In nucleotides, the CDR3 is TGTGCCAGCAGCGACGGGACAAAGAGAGGCTACACCTTC. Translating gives CASSDGTKRGYTF.

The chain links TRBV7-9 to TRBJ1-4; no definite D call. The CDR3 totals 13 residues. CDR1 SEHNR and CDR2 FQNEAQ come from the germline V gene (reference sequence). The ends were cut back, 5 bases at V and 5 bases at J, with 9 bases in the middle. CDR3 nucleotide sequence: TGTGCCAGCAGCGAGGGATGGAATGAAAAACTGTTTTTT. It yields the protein CASSEGWNEKLFF.